In this sample, the clone carrying this T cell receptor (beta chain) turned up many times. This entry is derived from a study of neurological immune-mediated disorders. Time point noted: longitudinal time-point 3. The starting material, 2 million PBMCs stored at -80 C, gave rise to the unsorted libraries. The CDR3 covers 19 residues. Germline V gives CDR1 LGHDT, CDR2 YNNKEL (reference sequence). The V and J ends lost 4 bases and 6 bases respectively, with 28 bases between them. 5'RACE generated cDNA with 10-nucleotide random UMIs. Each CDR3 protein gets one entry after TCRdb re-called the 5' RACE reads with MiXCR. The sample carries 43,000 or so distinct CDR3 sequences, approximately 13% recorded once.

Sequenced sample: PBMCs. This chain links TRBV3-1 with TRBJ2-4, with D perhaps matching TRBD2 (6 bases). This clonotype was sampled from a man aged 25-40 years in good health. CDR3 nucleotides: TGTGCCAGCAGCCCCCTTGGAGCATCCGGGAGAGGATTCGGAAACATTCAGTACTTC. Protein: CASSPLGASGRGFGNIQYF. Filled out from reference TRBV3-1 and TRBJ2-4, the complete variable domain reads DTAVSQTPKYLVTQMGNDKSIKCEQNLGHDTMYWYKQDSKKFLKIMFSYNNKELIINETVPNRFSPKSPDKAHLNLHINSLELGDSAVYFCASSPLGASGRGFGNIQYFGAGTRLSVL.